This is a list of T cell receptor beta chains from one sample in a study of shared clonotypes between healthy human individuals. Produced via immunoSEQ multiplex PCR; TCRdb's table is partial and in-frame only. This sample yields some 2.4 million clones, of which over 85% are seen a single time; 0.36% belongs to the top ten. The sample taken for sequencing was naive CD4+ T cells from PBMCs. Every receptor here comes from a young man in good health. Some clones in this sample may be carry-over from other donors' samples. Both conserved end residues are part of each CDR3. A D gene is named only where the DNA matches it firmly. Not every row has a clone size; where given, it reads once, few, many or a size class.

D | J | V | size | DNA | CDR3
- | TRBJ2-7 | TRBV6-5 | - | TGTGCCAGCAGTCGAGGTGGCCACGAGCAGTACTTC | CASSRGGHEQYF
TRBD1 | TRBJ1-2 | TRBV28 | - | TGTGCCAGCAGTTCGACCGGGACAGGGGGCCGTCAGAATGGCTACACCTTC | CASSSTGTGGRQNGYTF
- | TRBJ1-2 | TRBV25-1 | - | TGTGCCAGCAGTGAACAGGTGGTAGGGGGCTACACCTTC | CASSEQVVGGYTF
- | TRBJ1-5 | TRBV6-1 | - | TGTGCCAGCAGTGAGTCCAGTCAGCCGCTGCCCCAGCATTTT | CASSESSQPLPQHF
TRBD1 | TRBJ2-3 | TRBV28 | - | TGTGCCAGCACCCCACCTCCGGGACAGGGGGAGTCAGATACGCAGTATTTT | CASTPPPGQGESDTQYF
- | TRBJ1-1 | TRBV7-2 | - | TGTGCCAGCAGCTTAGCGGGGTCCAGGAACACTGAAGCTTTCTTT | CASSLAGSRNTEAFF
TRBD2 | TRBJ2-2 | TRBV18 | - | TGTGCCAGCTCACCGGGACTAGGGGCCGGGGAGCTGTTTTTT | CASSPGLGAGELFF
- | TRBJ2-7 | TRBV18 | - | TGTGCCAGCTCACCCGGGTCCGACTACGAGCAGTACTTC | CASSPGSDYEQYF
TRBD2 | TRBJ2-3 | TRBV5-1 | - | TGCGCCAGCAGCCCCTTTGGACTAGCGGGATCACCCGATACGCAGTATTTT | CASSPFGLAGSPDTQYF
- | TRBJ1-5 | TRBV7-2 | - | TGTGCCAGCAGCCGGTCCGGGCCACAAACGTGGCCCCAGCATTTT | CASSRSGPQTWPQHF
- | TRBJ2-3 | TRBV7-9 | - | TGTGCCAGCAGCCAGAAGAATGGAGGGAGCGATTTCACAGATACGCAGTATTTT | CASSQKNGGSDFTDTQYF
- | TRBJ1-2 | TRBV7-9 | - | TGTGCCAGCAGCTTAGTCGTTGGGCCCAACGCTAACTATGGCTACACCTTC | CASSLVVGPNANYGYTF
TRBD2 | TRBJ2-1 | TRBV7-9 | - | TGTGCCAGCAGCTTAGCGCTAACTAGCGGGAGTCTGAATGAGCAGTTCTTC | CASSLALTSGSLNEQFF
TRBD2 | TRBJ2-1 | TRBV4-1 | - | TGCGCCAGCAGCCAGACTAGCGGGAACTCCTACAATGAGCAGTTCTTC | CASSQTSGNSYNEQFF
- | TRBJ2-2 | TRBV19 | - | TGTGCCAGTAGTATTGGGGCCCCCGGGGAGCTGTTTTTT | CASSIGAPGELFF
- | TRBJ2-7 | TRBV10-3 | - | TGTGCCATCAGCCTTGGACAGTCATTCTCCTACGAGCAGTACTTC | CAISLGQSFSYEQYF
- | TRBJ1-5 | TRBV27 | - | TGTGCCAGCAGTTTACCAGGAGGCAATCAGCCCCAGCATTTT | CASSLPGGNQPQHF
TRBD1 | TRBJ2-7 | TRBV7-9 | once | TGTGCCAGCAGCCCCAGGGACGGGACAGGGAGTTACGAGCAGTACTTC | CASSPRDGTGSYEQYF
- | TRBJ2-2 | TRBV2 | - | TGTGCCAGCAGTAGGAGGGGTGGAACCGGGGAGCTGTTTTTT | CASSRRGGTGELFF
- | TRBJ1-2 | TRBV4-1 | - | TGCGCCAGCAGCCAAAGCAACTATGGCTACACCTTC | CASSQSNYGYTF
- | TRBJ1-5 | TRBV15 | - | TGTGCCACCAGCAGAGGGCGTGAGCAGCCCCAGCATTTT | CATSRGREQPQHF
- | TRBJ1-2 | TRBV7-3 | - | TGTGCCAGCAGCTTAGGGGTTGGCTATGGCTACACCTTC | CASSLGVGYGYTF
- | TRBJ1-3 | TRBV5-1 | - | TGCGCCAGCAGCTTGGGAGGGCAGGGAAACACCATATATTTT | CASSLGGQGNTIYF
TRBD1 | TRBJ2-3 | TRBV27 | - | TGTGCCAGCAGGACAGGGGGCTTTTGGACAGATACGCAGTATTTT | CASRTGGFWTDTQYF
- | TRBJ2-7 | TRBV25-1 | - | TGTGCCAGCAGCTACGATGGGTTAGGATACGAGCAGTACTTC | CASSYDGLGYEQYF
TRBD1 | TRBJ1-2 | TRBV7-9 | - | TGTGCCAGCAGCTTGAGGACAGGCCTTACTAACTATGGCTACACCTTC | CASSLRTGLTNYGYTF